These 24 T cell receptor beta chains share one sample of origin, sequenced in a study of post-analysis software for immune sequencing data. Notes on the study in general: Comparison of patients with controls showed 4 to 6 TRBV segments more frequent in patients, TRBV5-6, TRBV5-1 and TRBV20-1 among them.

Incorporated into the TCR beta cDNA libraries were unique molecular identifiers, which served to reduce PCR and sequencing biases. From the PCR reads, TCRdb called clonotypes with MiXCR, one entry per CDR3 protein. The data show approximately 660,000 distinct CDR3 sequences, around 60% seen once. Antigens of these TCRs are unknown. The specimen was blood. These receptors were collected from a girl aged 2 to 9 with multiple sclerosis.

V gene TRBV20-1 combines with J gene TRBJ2-3; possible D gene TRBD2, 6 bases. The germline CDR1 and CDR2 sequences are DFQATT and SNEGSKA (reference sequence). V was cut by 7 bases and J by 1 base, with 18 bases left in between. CDR3 length equals 15 residues. Here the CDR3 reads CSGGGASAGTDTQYF. The CDR3 DNA sequence: TGCAGTGGCGGTGGGGCTAGCGCGGGCACAGATACGCAGTATTTT.

This rearrangement joins TRBV6-5 to TRBJ1-5; no firm D call. CDR1 is MNHEY and CDR2 is SVGAGI in the germline V gene. The length of the CDR3 is 15 residues. V was shortened by 4 bases and J by 4 bases, with 14 bases between the two germline ends. The CDR3 here is CASSSRWPANQPQHF. DNA of the CDR3: TGTGCCAGCAGTTCCAGATGGCCCGCAAATCAGCCCCAGCATTTT.

This clonotype was seen only a few times. The chain couples TRBV6-1 to TRBJ2-5; the D gene is possibly TRBD1 (6 bases). The V gene lost 2 bases and the J gene lost 5 bases, with 15 bases spanning the gap. This CDR3 is 15 amino acids long. The germline CDR1 and CDR2 sequences are MNHNS and SASEGT. The CDR3, as DNA: TGTGCCAGCAGTGAAAATTTGCAGGGGAAGGAGACCCAGTACTTC. Protein: CASSENLQGKETQYF.

The chain has TRBV29-1 and TRBJ1-1, with 11 bases fitting TRBD1. The V segment lost 6 bases and the J segment 3 bases; nucleotides outside the gene matches: 3. This CDR3 has 13 amino acids. Germline V gene lookup returns CDR1 SQVTM and CDR2 ANQGSEA. The CDR3 loop reads CSVDRGRDTEAFF. In nucleotides, the CDR3 is TGCAGCGTGGACAGGGGGCGTGACACTGAAGCTTTCTTT.

The rearrangement links TRBV5-1 to TRBJ2-7, with 11 bases fitting TRBD2. The CDR3 spans 15 residues. V was pared by 4 bases and J by 5 bases, with 8 bases of the junction left unmatched. Per the germline V gene, CDR1 is SGHRS and CDR2 is YFSETQ. In nucleotides, the CDR3 is TGCGCCAGCAGCCAGATAGCGGGAGGGCCTAACGAGCAGTACTTC. Amino acid sequence: CASSQIAGGPNEQYF.

The chain is built from TRBV6-2 or TRBV6-3 and TRBJ1-2, with D unresolved. Germline CDR1 and CDR2: MNHEY and SVGEGT. CDR3 size: 13 residues. Trimming pared 2 bases from V and 5 bases from J, leaving 9 bases between. The CDR3 sequence is CASSYGPGYGYTF. CDR3 sequence (DNA): TGTGCCAGCAGTTACGGGCCAGGTTATGGCTACACCTTC.

This clonotype has just a few counts. The chain has TRBV4-3 and TRBJ2-1; 9 bases are a match to TRBD1. Per the germline V gene, CDR1 is LGHNA and CDR2 is YSLEER. V dropped 1 base and J dropped 6; count of bases not matched to a gene: 4. There are 15 residues in the CDR3. The CDR3 sequence: CASSQGKQGANEQFF. CDR3 bases: TGCGCCAGCAGCCAAGGGAAACAGGGGGCCAATGAGCAGTTCTTC.

This clonotype showed up just a few times. The chain uses TRBV5-1 and TRBJ2-7; 9 bases line up with TRBD1. The CDR3 is made up of 15 amino acids. CDR1 is SGHRS, CDR2 YFSETQ, per germline. V lost 0 bases to trimming and J lost 5 bases; unmatched junction nucleotides: 6. In DNA form, the CDR3 reads TGCGCCAGCAGCTTGGGGACAGGGGCCTTCCACGAGCAGTACTTC. This codes for CASSLGTGAFHEQYF.

V usage is TRBV11-2 and J usage is TRBJ2-5, with 7 bases that match TRBD2. The better agreement between TRBJ2-7 and the DNA end casts doubt on the J call. Per the germline V gene, CDR1 is SGHAT and CDR2 is FQNNGV. The length of the CDR3 is 13 residues. The CDR3 DNA reads as TGTGCCAGCAGCTTAAGCACTAGCGACGAGCAGTACTTC. Translation gives CASSLSTSDEQYF.

V usage is TRBV29-1 and J usage is TRBJ2-7, with no clear D. V was cut by 5 bases and J by 3 bases, with 17 bases left in between. The CDR3 is 14 amino acids. Per germline, CDR1 SQVTM and CDR2 ANQGSEA. The CDR3 region is CSVSYGSVIYEQYV. CDR3 bases: TGCAGCGTTAGTTATGGATCCGTTATCTACGAGCAGTACGTC.

The CDR3 loop reads CASRKPTTGNTEAFF. Written as DNA, the CDR3 is TGTGCCAGCAGAAAACCGACGACAGGGAACACTGAAGCTTTCTTT. The chain carries TRBV2 and TRBJ1-1, with D possibly being TRBD1 (6 bases). CDR3 length: 15 amino acids. Germline V gene lookup returns CDR1 SNHLY and CDR2 FYNNEI. V dropped 6 bases and J dropped 1 base, with 15 bases sitting between them.

The chain carries TRBV2 and TRBJ2-3; tentatively, D is TRBD1 (5 bases). V shed 1 base and J shed 6 bases, with 11 bases lying between them. The CDR3 loop spans 14 amino acids. Germline CDR1 and CDR2: SNHLY and FYNNEI. The CDR3 nucleotides are TGTGCCAGCAGTGAAGATACCAGGGTGGATACGCAGTATTTT. Translating gives CASSEDTRVDTQYF.

This clonotype has only a few counts. The rearrangement links TRBV29-1 to TRBJ1-2; 7 positions agree with TRBD1. This CDR3 is 13 amino acids long. V shed 7 bases, J shed 8 bases, and the junction held 13 bases outside the gene matches. CDR1 SQVTM and CDR2 ANQGSEA come from the germline V gene. This chain's CDR3 is CSASDRASDGYTF. The CDR3 region has the DNA TGCAGCGCTTCCGACAGGGCCTCTGACGGCTACACCTTC.

The CDR3 DNA is TGTGCCAGCTCCCAGGATAGACTAGCGGGCTCGAATGAGCAGTTCTTC. This encodes CASSQDRLAGSNEQFF. V and J are TRBV18 and TRBJ2-1, with 10 bases lining up with TRBD2. The V gene end was trimmed by 6 bases and the J gene end by 7 bases; junction bases not matched to a gene: 12. CDR3 size: 16 residues. The germline gives CDR1 KGHSH, CDR2 LQKENI.

The gene calls are TRBV2 and TRBJ2-1, with 12 bases identical to TRBD2. CDR1 and CDR2 from the germline V gene are SNHLY and FYNNEI. CDR3 length: 14 amino acids. Trimming removed 6 bases from V and 7 bases from J; junction bases left unmatched: 4. CDR3 nucleotides: TGTGCCAGCAGGACTAGCGGGAGAGCTAATGAGCAGTTCTTC. Translating it yields CASRTSGRANEQFF.

This CDR3 reads CASRKLEGGQETQYF. CDR3 in DNA: TGCGCCAGCAGGAAACTGGAGGGAGGCCAAGAGACCCAGTACTTC. V and J are TRBV5-1 and TRBJ2-5, with a possible D match to TRBD2 (6 bases). From germline, CDR1 is SGHRS and CDR2 YFSETQ. This CDR3 is built from 15 residues. Trimming cost V 5 bases and J 1 base, with 15 bases left between them.

This clonotype was picked up a small number of times. This chain links TRBV7-9 with TRBJ2-7, with TRBD2 as a possible D gene (5 bases). Trimming took off 5 bases at V and 5 bases at J, with 13 bases between the two ends. Germline values: CDR1 SEHNR, CDR2 FQNEAQ (reference sequence). The CDR3 is 13 amino acids. For the CDR3, the DNA is TGTGCCAGCAGCCCCTCGCGGGCCCACGAGCAGTACTTC. Translated, it gives CASSPSRAHEQYF.

The chain combines TRBV25-1 with TRBJ2-1; TRBD2 is a possible D gene (7 bases). CDR1 is MGHDK, CDR2 SYGVNS, per germline. The CDR3 is 15 amino acids. V lost 0 bases, J lost 10 bases, and 16 bases lay in between. As DNA, the CDR3 is TGTGCCAGCAGTGAATATAGGGGGGGGCTAGGGGAGCAGTTCTTC. It codes for CASSEYRGGLGEQFF.

This clonotype was recorded only once. The rearrangement joins TRBV10-3 to TRBJ1-2, with no clear D. Trimming pared 8 bases from V and 1 base from J, leaving 11 bases between. The germline V gene encodes CDR1 ENHRY and CDR2 SYGVKD. The CDR3 has 13 amino acids. For the CDR3, the DNA is TGTGCCATCCGAGAGGGTCATAACTATGGCTACACCTTC. Amino acid sequence: CAIREGHNYGYTF.

The sample holds a few counts of this clonotype. Here the CDR3 reads CASSQDLTSQPQHF. CDR3 coding DNA: TGTGCCAGCAGCCAAGATCTAACGAGTCAGCCCCAGCATTTT. V and J are TRBV4-2 and TRBJ1-5; D ambiguous. The V and J ends lost 0 bases and 6 bases respectively, with 9 bases between them. The CDR3 loop spans 14 amino acids. Germline CDR1 reads LGHNA; CDR2 reads YNFKEQ.

The gene calls are TRBV5-1 and TRBJ2-1; 8 bases are shared with TRBD1. Per the germline V gene, CDR1 is SGHRS and CDR2 is YFSETQ. CDR3 length: 14 residues. With 2 bases clipped from V and 5 bases from J, the junction kept 3 bases outside the gene matches. The CDR3 nucleotides read TGCGCCAGCAGCTTAGACAGGGGAAACAATGAGCAGTTCTTC. Its translation is CASSLDRGNNEQFF.

The sample holds a few counts of this clonotype. V and J are TRBV29-1 and TRBJ2-7, with 9 nucleotides matching TRBD1. The CDR3 totals 14 residues. The V gene end was trimmed by 5 bases and the J gene end by 1 base; junction bases not matched to a gene: 6. The V gene's germline CDR1 is SQVTM and CDR2 ANQGSEA. CDR3 DNA: TGCAGCGTTTTGGGACAGGGCAATTCCTACGAGCAGTACTTC. Its translation: CSVLGQGNSYEQYF.

The genes are TRBV7-2 and TRBJ2-5; D remains ambiguous. V was trimmed by 4 bases and J by 5 bases, leaving 17 bases between them. The germline V gene has CDR1 SGHTA and CDR2 FQGNSA. The CDR3 has 15 amino acids. CDR3: CASSWVRNPGETQYF. Written as DNA, the CDR3 is TGTGCCAGCAGCTGGGTACGCAACCCCGGGGAGACCCAGTACTTC.

This chain links TRBV11-2 with TRBJ2-4; TRBD1 might be the D (6 bases). This CDR3 has 14 amino acids. Trimming pared 1 base from V and 4 bases from J, leaving 8 bases between. Germline lookup yields CDR1 SGHAT and CDR2 FQNNGV. Here the CDR3 DNA reads TGTGCCAGCAGCTTAGTGCAGGGGAAAAACATTCAGTACTTC. Amino acids: CASSLVQGKNIQYF.